The 28 T cell receptor beta chains reported below all come from one sample, sequenced in a study of blood T cell repertoires in COVID-19. Sequencing was performed with immunoSEQ multiplex PCR; in TCRdb, only in-frame clones are kept and a portion is missing. This table holds approximately 130,000 clones, approximately 83% found once. The sequencing sample was made of peripheral blood. Source of these receptors: a woman aged 50 to 60 who had recovered from COVID-19.

V gene TRBV20-1 combines with J gene TRBJ2-2; D is ambiguous. This CDR3 comprises 11 residues. Trimming left V 2 bases short and J 6 bases short, with 4 bases between. Germline V gene sequence: CDR1 DFQATT, CDR2 SNEGSKA (reference sequence). CDR3 sequence reads: CSARRAGELFF. The CDR3 DNA reads as TGCAGTGCTAGACGGGCCGGGGAGCTGTTTTTT.

This sequence joins TRBV6-5 and TRBJ2-1, with 9 bases fitting TRBD1. The CDR3 has 14 amino acids. Germline V CDR1 and CDR2: MNHEY, SVGAGI. With V trimmed by 6 bases and J by 4 bases, 4 bases remained unmatched. CDR3 protein: CASSPGQGYNEQFF. CDR3 nucleotides: TGTGCCAGCAGCCCGGGACAGGGTTACAATGAGCAGTTCTTC.

This clone occurred a few times. Here the CDR3 reads CASSFGPRTGDNQPQHF. CDR3 nucleotide sequence: TGCGCCAGCAGCTTTGGCCCTAGGACAGGGGACAATCAGCCCCAGCATTTT. The J gene is TRBJ1-5, the V gene TRBV5-1; 9 bases agree with TRBD1. The CDR3 runs 17 residues. Germline loops: CDR1 SGHRS, CDR2 YFSETQ. V was clipped by 2 bases and J by 3 bases; unmatched bases: 9.

The V gene is TRBV13, the J gene TRBJ2-7; the match to TRBD1 covers 10 bases. The J segment lost 6 bases and the V segment lost 8 bases, leaving 10 bases of the junction unmatched. This CDR3 region has 14 residues. Germline CDR1 PRHDT, CDR2 FYEKMQ (reference sequence). In DNA, the CDR3 is TGTGCCAGCCGTAAGGTTGGGACAGGGGTCGAGCAGTACTTC. It encodes CASRKVGTGVEQYF.

V is TRBV14 and J is TRBJ2-4; 8 bases map to TRBD1. CDR3 length: 15 amino acids. Germline CDR1 reads SGHDN; CDR2 reads FVKESK. The ends lost 4 bases at V and 6 bases at J; junction bases unmatched: 8. The CDR3 region has the DNA TGTGCCAGCAGCCCAAACAGGGGGGCAGTAAACATTCAGTACTTC. Its protein is CASSPNRGAVNIQYF.

The J gene is TRBJ2-7, the V gene TRBV28; weak D call: TRBD1 (6 bases). This CDR3 is 11 amino acids long. The germline V and J ends were trimmed by 6 bases and 4 bases, with 7 bases remaining between them. Germline V gives CDR1 MDHEN, CDR2 SYDVKM. The CDR3 is CASSRGYEQYF. The CDR3 region has the DNA TGTGCCAGCAGCAGGGGTTACGAGCAGTACTTC.

This clone was seen a handful of times. The V call is TRBV7-9, the J call TRBJ1-2, with D maybe TRBD1 (6 bases). V shed 1 base and J shed 6 bases, with 15 bases lying between them. The CDR3 extends over 15 amino acids. Per germline, CDR1 SEHNR and CDR2 FQNEAQ (reference sequence). The CDR3, as DNA: TGTGCCAGCAGCTTAGTTCAGGGGTCGGTTGATGGCTACACCTTC. As protein: CASSLVQGSVDGYTF.

This chain links TRBV4-2 with TRBJ1-4; TRBD1 agrees at 7 bases. The CDR3 contains 16 residues. CDR1 LGHNA and CDR2 YNFKEQ come from the germline V gene. The V segment lost 2 bases and the J segment 3 bases; nucleotides outside the gene matches: 6. CDR3 protein: CASSQPDRVSNEKLFF. The CDR3, as DNA: TGTGCCAGCAGCCAACCCGACAGGGTATCTAATGAAAAACTGTTTTTT.

The V gene is TRBV28, the J gene TRBJ2-7; weak D call: TRBD2 (6 bases). The CDR3 loop spans 21 amino acids. The ends were cut back, 3 bases at V and 5 bases at J, with 35 bases in the middle. Germline V gene sequence: CDR1 MDHEN, CDR2 SYDVKM. The CDR3 spells CASSFSARDLRPRGSSDEQYF. The CDR3 nucleotides read TGTGCCAGCAGTTTTTCTGCCCGGGACTTGCGCCCCCGGGGATCGAGCGACGAGCAGTACTTC.

The chain carries TRBV5-5 and TRBJ2-7; 8 bases agree with TRBD2. Unmatched junction bases numbered 4, after V lost 1 base and J lost 4 bases. Germline loops: CDR1 SGHKS, CDR2 YYEKEE (reference sequence). The CDR3 is made up of 14 amino acids. This chain's CDR3 is CASSLSGGEYEQYF. Here the CDR3 DNA reads TGTGCCAGCAGCTTGAGCGGGGGCGAGTACGAGCAGTACTTC.

V gene TRBV4-2 combines with J gene TRBJ2-1; TRBD1 matches at 10 bases. Germline CDR1 is LGHNA and CDR2 is YNFKEQ. The junction had 9 bases not matched to a gene; V was cut back by 0 bases and J by 7 bases. This CDR3 is built from 17 residues. The CDR3 bases are TGTGCCAGCAGCCAAGATGACCGGGACAGGGGTAGAAATGAGCAGTTCTTC. Translated, it gives CASSQDDRDRGRNEQFF.

The rearrangement uses TRBV2 and TRBJ1-1, with TRBD1 matching over 8 bases. CDR3 length equals 16 residues. CDR1 is SNHLY and CDR2 is FYNNEI in the germline V gene. The V gene end was trimmed by 5 bases and the J gene end by 3 bases; junction bases not matched to a gene: 11. CDR3: CASSRDRPLGDTEAFF. CDR3 in DNA: TGTGCCAGCAGTCGGGACAGGCCTTTAGGGGACACTGAAGCTTTCTTT.

V is TRBV18 and J is TRBJ2-7, with a tentative D call TRBD1 (5 bases). The CDR3 loop spans 15 amino acids. V was shortened by 2 bases and J by 5 bases, with 16 bases between the two germline ends. Germline CDR1 and CDR2: KGHSH and LQKENI. DNA for the CDR3: TGTGCCAGCTCACCAGTAGCTCAAGGGGCAAACGAGCAGTACTTC. Its protein is CASSPVAQGANEQYF.

The chain couples TRBV10-3 to TRBJ1-5, with 7 bases matching TRBD1. The CDR3 length is 14 residues. CDR1 is ENHRY, CDR2 SYGVKD, per germline. V lost 10 bases and J lost 1; bases outside the gene matches: 7. Here the CDR3 DNA reads TGTGCCACCTGCGGACAGGAAAGCAATCAGCCCCAGCATTTT. Amino acid sequence: CATCGQESNQPQHF.

This chain connects TRBV13 to TRBJ1-4; 8 nucleotides agree with TRBD1. Germline loops: CDR1 PRHDT, CDR2 FYEKMQ (reference sequence). V was pared by 4 bases and J by 5 bases, with 3 bases of the junction left unmatched. The CDR3 is 14 amino acids. CDR3 bases: TGTGCCAGCAGCTCCGGGACAGGAAATGAAAAACTGTTTTTT. This encodes CASSSGTGNEKLFF. The full variable domain, rest sourced from reference TRBV13 and TRBJ1-4, is AAGVIQSPRHLIKEKRETATLKCYPIPRHDTVYWYQQGPGQDPQFLISFYEKMQSDKGSIPDRFSAQQFSDYHSELNMSSLELGDSALYFCASSSGTGNEKLFFGSGTQLSVL.

This sequence joins TRBV2 and TRBJ1-6, with TRBD1 identical over 8 bases. Trimming at V came to 6 bases and at J to 10 bases, leaving 11 bases not matched to a gene. Germline CDR1 and CDR2: SNHLY and FYNNEI. The CDR3 is 15 residues long. CDR3 DNA sequence: TGTGCCAGCAGCCTACAGGGACAGGTAGGCTCACCCCTCCACTTT. As protein: CASSLQGQVGSPLHF.

The chain links TRBV5-1 to TRBJ2-7; TRBD1 matches 7 bases. The CDR3 runs to 13 residues. CDR1 and CDR2 (germline): SGHRS, YFSETQ. With 3 bases clipped from V and 2 bases from J, the junction kept 2 bases outside the gene matches. The CDR3 spells CASSWGQTYEQYF. CDR3 nucleotides: TGCGCCAGCAGCTGGGGACAGACCTACGAGCAGTACTTC.

The chain has TRBV7-9 and TRBJ2-1; TRBD1 is a possible D gene (6 bases). The CDR3 consists of 15 residues. Per germline, CDR1 SEHNR and CDR2 FQNEAQ (reference sequence). The germline V and J ends were trimmed by 2 bases and 4 bases, with 12 bases remaining between them. The CDR3 region is CASSLHRVGYNEQFF. The CDR3 DNA is TGTGCCAGCAGCTTACACAGGGTCGGGTACAATGAGCAGTTCTTC.

The chain uses TRBV6-2 or TRBV6-3 and TRBJ2-5; 7 bases map to TRBD1. The CDR3 length is 13 residues. Trimming at V came to 6 bases and at J to 2 bases, leaving 3 bases not matched to a gene. CDR1 and CDR2 (germline): MNHEY, SVGEGT. CDR3 residues: CASSRGQQETQYF. The DNA for the CDR3 is TGTGCCAGCAGCAGGGGACAGCAAGAGACCCAGTACTTC.

This sequence joins TRBV5-5 and TRBJ1-3, with D tentatively TRBD1 (5 bases). V lost 0 bases to trimming and J lost 3 bases, with 16 bases between them. The germline gives CDR1 SGHKS, CDR2 YYEKEE (reference sequence). This CDR3 is built from 17 residues. DNA for the CDR3: TGTGCCAGCAGCTTGGCCTCGGTTGAAGGGGTTGGAAACACCATATATTTT. It yields the protein CASSLASVEGVGNTIYF.

The V gene is TRBV3-1 (or the pseudogene TRBV3-2), the J gene TRBJ1-2; tentative D call: TRBD1 (5 bases). Trimming cost V 6 bases and J 5 bases, with 19 bases left between them. The length of the CDR3 is 15 residues. CDR1 is LGHDT, CDR2 YNNKEL, per germline (reference sequence). The CDR3 is CASSHKGVQRYGYTF. CDR3 DNA sequence: TGTGCCAGCAGTCATAAAGGGGTTCAACGGTATGGCTACACCTTC.

The CDR3 DNA reads TGTGCCAGCAGCGTAGCTGCGGGTGGTACGCAGTATTTT. It yields the protein CASSVAAGGTQYF. This chain joins TRBV9 and TRBJ2-3; D might be TRBD2 (5 bases). In germline, CDR1 is SGDLS, CDR2 YYNGEE. The length of the CDR3 is 13 residues. V was trimmed by 0 bases and J by 8 bases, leaving 10 bases between them.

The chain employs TRBV28 and TRBJ2-7, with D uncertain. The germline V gene has CDR1 MDHEN and CDR2 SYDVKM. CDR3 length equals 12 residues. Between the trimmed V and J ends, which lost 3 bases and 3 bases, there was a span of 6 bases. CDR3 sequence reads: CASSFLRYEQYF. Written as DNA, the CDR3 is TGTGCCAGCAGTTTTCTACGCTACGAGCAGTACTTC.

The chain carries TRBV7-9 and TRBJ2-5; no firm D call. V lost 5 bases and J 2 bases, leaving 15 bases between the germline ends. CDR1 is SEHNR and CDR2 is FQNEAQ in the germline V gene (reference sequence). The CDR3 is 15 amino acids. CDR3 region: CASSQMRFGQETQYF. The CDR3 bases are TGTGCCAGCAGCCAGATGCGGTTCGGGCAAGAGACCCAGTACTTC.

V usage is TRBV18 and J usage is TRBJ2-5; D remains unclear. The CDR3 consists of 17 residues. The V gene's germline CDR1 is KGHSH and CDR2 LQKENI. Trimming left V 3 bases short and J 2 bases short, with 19 bases between. This CDR3 reads CASSPNSRSSVQETQYF. The CDR3 DNA reads TGTGCCAGCTCACCGAATTCCAGGTCTTCTGTACAAGAGACCCAGTACTTC.

The chain recombines TRBV7-2 with TRBJ2-2; D may be TRBD2 (5 bases). The CDR3 totals 15 residues. Between the trimmed V and J ends, which lost 5 bases and 0 bases, there was a span of 10 bases. Germline assignment: CDR1 SGHTA and CDR2 FQGNSA. The CDR3 DNA is TGTGCCAGCAGCAGAGGAGGCACGAACACCGGGGAGCTGTTTTTT. Its translation is CASSRGGTNTGELFF. The whole variable domain, filled in from reference TRBV7-2 and TRBJ2-2, reads GAGVSQSPSNKVTEKGKDVELRCDPISGHTALYWYRQSLGQGLEFLIYFQGNSAPDKSGLPSDRFSAERTGGSVSTLTIQRTQQEDSAVYLCASSRGGTNTGELFFGEGSRLTVL.

The chain employs TRBV5-1 and TRBJ2-3, with D tentatively TRBD2 (5 bases). V lost 6 bases, J lost 1 base, and 12 bases lay in between. Germline lookup yields CDR1 SGHRS and CDR2 YFSETQ. The CDR3 extends over 14 amino acids. For the CDR3, the DNA is TGCGCCAGCAACCCGGGGTTAGGCACAGATACGCAGTATTTT. Translated: CASNPGLGTDTQYF.

V usage is TRBV2 and J usage is TRBJ1-3, with 7 bases that match TRBD1. V dropped 4 bases and J dropped 0; count of bases not matched to a gene: 0. CDR3 size: 14 residues. Germline-derived CDR1 and CDR2 are SNHLY and FYNNEI. CDR3 protein: CASSGDSSGNTIYF. The CDR3 region has the DNA TGTGCCAGCAGTGGGGACAGCTCTGGAAACACCATATATTTT.